This T cell receptor beta chain was sequenced during a study of graft-versus-host responses after intestinal transplantation. Turning to the study itself: Following induction with anti-thymocyte globulin, all recipients were given tacrolimus and steroids for about 3 years. Study-wide results and limits: The highest levels of circulating GvH clones went along with early declines in HvG clones after transplant. Clonal ratios of graft-versus-host to host-versus-graft in allografts were high for patients exhibiting graft-donor T cell macrochimerism.

The CDR3 spans 15 residues. In germline, CDR1 is SNHLY, CDR2 FYNNEI. The V segment lost 5 bases and the J segment 2 bases; nucleotides outside the gene matches: 5. Of note for this clone: No antigen is known for it.

TCRdb's copy holds only in-frame clones and misses some; the assay was immunoSEQ multiplex PCR. The profile shows 90,000 to 150,000 clones, over 85% of them singletons. The source is a human donor who received an intestinal transplant. Sequencing was performed on unstimulated CD4+ T cells sorted from spleen or lymph node cells, taken before intestinal transplant. This chain links TRBV2 with TRBJ2-1; 8 nucleotides align to TRBD1. The CDR3 loop is CASSTDREPYNEQFF. In DNA, the CDR3 is TGTGCCAGCAGTACGGACAGGGAGCCCTACAATGAGCAGTTCTTC.